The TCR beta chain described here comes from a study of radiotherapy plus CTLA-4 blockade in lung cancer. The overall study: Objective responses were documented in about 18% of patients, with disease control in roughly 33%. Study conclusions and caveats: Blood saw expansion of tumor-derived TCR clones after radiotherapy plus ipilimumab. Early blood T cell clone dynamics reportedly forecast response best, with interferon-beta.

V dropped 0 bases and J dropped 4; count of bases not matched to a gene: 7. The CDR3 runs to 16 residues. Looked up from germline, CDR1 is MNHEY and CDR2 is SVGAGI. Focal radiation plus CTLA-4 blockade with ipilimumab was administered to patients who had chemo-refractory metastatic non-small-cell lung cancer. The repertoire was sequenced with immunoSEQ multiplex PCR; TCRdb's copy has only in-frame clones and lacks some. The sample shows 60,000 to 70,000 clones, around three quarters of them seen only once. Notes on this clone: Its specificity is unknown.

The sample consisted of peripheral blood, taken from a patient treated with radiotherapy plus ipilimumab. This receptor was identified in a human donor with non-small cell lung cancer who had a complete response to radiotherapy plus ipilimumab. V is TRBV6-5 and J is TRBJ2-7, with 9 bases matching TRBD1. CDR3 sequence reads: CASSYSRSDRGYEQYF. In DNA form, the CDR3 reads TGTGCCAGCAGTTACTCCCGCAGCGACAGGGGGTACGAGCAGTACTTC.